This passage covers 18 T cell receptor beta chains from one sample sequenced in a study of beta chain features in type 1 diabetes. Study results and limitations: People with Type 1 diabetes carried modestly yet significantly shorter TCRB CDR3s in all four CD4+ subsets.

The investigators reverse transcribed all of the isolated RNA, so they sequenced expressed TCRB transcripts. Some clones are missing from TCRdb's copy, which holds only in-frame ones; the method was immunoSEQ multiplex PCR. Here the sample spans some 160,000 clones, about 10% being singletons. Antigens for these TCRs are unknown. Sequencing was done on a sample of central memory CD4+ T cells from blood. The origin of the receptors is a woman aged 25-40 years with type 1 diabetes.

There are a few counts of this clone. The chain joins TRBV15 to TRBJ2-5; D unresolved. This CDR3 has 16 residues. Germline lookup yields CDR1 LNHNV and CDR2 YYDKDF (reference sequence). Trimming removed 0 bases from V and 5 bases from J, with 16 bases in between. The CDR3 sequence is CATSRDSAVRSETQYF. CDR3 nucleotide sequence: TGTGCCACCAGCAGAGATTCCGCGGTGCGGAGTGAGACCCAGTACTTC. The complete variable domain, with remaining parts taken from reference TRBV15 and TRBJ2-5, reads DAMVIQNPRYQVTQFGKPVTLSCSQTLNHNVMYWYQQKSSQAPKLLFHYYDKDFNNEADTPDNFQSRRPNTSFCFLDIRSPGLGDTAMYLCATSRDSAVRSETQYFGPGTRLLVL.

This clone occurred many times. The J gene is TRBJ2-1, the V gene TRBV2; TRBD2 matches 7 bases. There are 12 residues in the CDR3. V shed 7 bases, J shed 6 bases, and the junction held 3 bases outside the gene matches. Germline assignment: CDR1 SNHLY and CDR2 FYNNEI. The CDR3, as DNA: TGTGCCAGCACGGTAGCGGGCAATGAGCAGTTCTTC. Its translation: CASTVAGNEQFF.

This clone appeared a few times. CDR3 in amino acids: CASSIRAGYGYTF. The DNA of the CDR3 is TGTGCCAGCAGTATCCGGGCGGGCTATGGCTACACCTTC. The chain uses TRBV28 and TRBJ1-2, with unresolved D. The CDR3 has 13 residues. V was pared by 5 bases and J by 4 bases, with 11 bases between. Germline CDR1 MDHEN, CDR2 SYDVKM.

This clone has a handful of counts. This chain joins TRBV11-3 and TRBJ2-1, with TRBD2 as a possible D gene (6 bases). This CDR3 has 13 amino acids. The V end lost 7 bases, the J end lost 8 bases, and 15 bases lay between the germline ends. Germline V gives CDR1 SGHNT, CDR2 YENEEA. The CDR3 DNA sequence: TGTGCCAGCATCGACAAAATAGCGGATGAGCAGTTCTTC. Translation: CASIDKIADEQFF.

The V call is TRBV20-1, the J call TRBJ2-3; D is unresolved. The germline gives CDR1 DFQATT, CDR2 SNEGSKA (reference sequence). V was cut by 7 bases and J by 2 bases, with 7 bases left in between. This CDR3 spans 11 amino acids. The CDR3 region has the DNA TGCAGTGTTGACTTCACAGATACGCAGTATTTT. This translates into CSVDFTDTQYF.

The table lists this clone with a few counts. The chain employs TRBV10-3 and TRBJ1-2, with D hard to call. V was trimmed by 8 bases and J by 6 bases, leaving 13 bases between them. The CDR3 totals 12 residues. Germline CDR1 and CDR2: ENHRY and SYGVKD. The CDR3 loop reads CAISYTNDGYTF. The CDR3 coding sequence is TGTGCCATCTCATACACGAATGATGGCTACACCTTC.

This clone occurred a few times. This chain joins TRBV28 and TRBJ1-2; D is possibly TRBD1 (6 bases). The CDR3 consists of 15 residues. V lost 5 bases and J lost 4, with 17 bases in between. Germline values: CDR1 MDHEN, CDR2 SYDVKM. The CDR3 sequence: CASSPLDRQRYGYTF. CDR3 sequence (DNA): TGTGCCAGCAGTCCATTGGACAGACAACGCTATGGCTACACCTTC.

This clone showed up just a few times. The chain combines TRBV5-1 with TRBJ2-5; unclear D gene. Germline CDR1 reads SGHRS; CDR2 reads YFSETQ. The CDR3 runs 13 residues. The germline V and J ends were trimmed by 0 bases and 4 bases, with 7 bases remaining between them. The CDR3 sequence is CASSLAAVETQYF. In DNA, the CDR3 is TGCGCCAGCAGCTTGGCCGCGGTAGAGACCCAGTACTTC.

The genes are TRBV7-9 and TRBJ1-1; 11 bases line up with TRBD1. The germline CDR1 and CDR2 sequences are SEHNR and FQNEAQ (reference sequence). CDR3 size: 16 residues. With 5 bases clipped from V and 2 bases from J, the junction kept 7 bases outside the gene matches. Here the CDR3 DNA reads TGTGCCAGCAGCCGGACAGGGGGCGCAGTTAACACTGAAGCTTTCTTT. Protein product: CASSRTGGAVNTEAFF. Full variable domain (missing parts from reference TRBV7-9 and TRBJ1-1): DTGVSQNPRHKITKRGQNVTFRCDPISEHNRLYWYRQTLGQGPEFLTYFQNEAQLEKSRLLSDRFSAERPKGSFSTLEIQRTEQGDSAMYLCASSRTGGAVNTEAFFGQGTRLTVV.

The gene calls are TRBV4-1 and TRBJ2-7; 11 nucleotides match TRBD1. The V segment lost 1 base and the J segment 2 bases; nucleotides outside the gene matches: 4. Germline assignment: CDR1 MGHRA and CDR2 YSYEKL. The CDR3 spans 16 residues. CDR3 protein: CASSQVGTGGTYEQYF. CDR3 nucleotide sequence: TGCGCCAGCAGCCAAGTTGGGACAGGGGGAACCTACGAGCAGTACTTC.

This clone was seen a few times. The chain links TRBV2 to TRBJ2-7; D is possibly TRBD2 (6 bases). The V gene lost 7 bases and the J gene lost 4 bases, with 17 bases spanning the gap. There are 14 residues in the CDR3. Looked up from germline, CDR1 is SNHLY and CDR2 is FYNNEI. The CDR3 sequence: CASTGGGPAYEQYF. As DNA, the CDR3 is TGTGCCAGCACCGGGGGAGGACCTGCATACGAGCAGTACTTC. The variable domain in full, with the rest retrieved from reference TRBV2 and TRBJ2-7, is EPEVTQTPSHQVTQMGQEVILRCVPISNHLYFYWYRQILGQKVEFLVSFYNNEISEKSEIFDDQFSVERPDGSNFTLKIRSTKLEDSAMYFCASTGGGPAYEQYFGPGTRLTVT.

The chain recombines TRBV23-1 with TRBJ1-2; no definite D call. TRBV23-1 is filed as an ORF, its function uncertain. Trimming removed 6 bases from V and 3 bases from J, with 14 bases in between. There are 14 residues in the CDR3. DNA for the CDR3: TGCGCCAGCAGCGGCCGGGGAGGCGACTATGGCTACACCTTC. Protein: CASSGRGGDYGYTF.

As for this clone: Different DNA sequences within this sample yield the same CDR3. The CDR3: CASSLGGGYTF. CDR3 in DNA: TGTGCCAGCAGCTTAGGAGGGGGCTACACCTTC. This sequence joins TRBV11-2 and TRBJ1-2, with D hard to call. V dropped 1 base and J dropped 8 bases, with 5 bases sitting between them. This CDR3 region has 11 residues. Germline CDR1 and CDR2: SGHAT and FQNNGV.

In its sample, this clone was seen a few times. CDR3 region: CASSLVRGTEAFF. The CDR3, as DNA: TGTGCCAGCAGCCTCGTTAGGGGCACTGAAGCTTTCTTT. The rearrangement joins TRBV28 to TRBJ1-1; possibly TRBD1 for D (5 bases). The CDR3 runs 13 residues. The ends were cut back, 6 bases at V and 4 bases at J, with 12 bases in the middle. The germline CDR1 and CDR2 sequences are MDHEN and SYDVKM.

V usage is TRBV10-3 and J usage is TRBJ1-1, with D unclear. The V end lost 11 bases, the J end lost 1 base, and 11 bases lay between the germline ends. Looked up from germline, CDR1 is ENHRY and CDR2 is SYGVKD. CDR3 size: 12 residues. The CDR3 DNA follows: TGTGCCTCCCAGGACTGGAACACTGAAGCTTTCTTT. It is translated as CASQDWNTEAFF.

This clone has more than one count but fewer than ten. The chain recombines TRBV2 with TRBJ2-2; 9 bases line up with TRBD2. The CDR3 length is 18 residues. The germline V gene has CDR1 SNHLY and CDR2 FYNNEI. V dropped 6 bases and J dropped 4; count of bases not matched to a gene: 15. The CDR3 DNA follows: TGTGCCAGCAGCTTTACCTCTAGCGGGATTATGGGCACCGGGGAGCTGTTTTTT. The encoded protein is CASSFTSSGIMGTGELFF. The full variable domain, in which reference TRBV2 and TRBJ2-2 provide the parts outside the CDR3, is EPEVTQTPSHQVTQMGQEVILRCVPISNHLYFYWYRQILGQKVEFLVSFYNNEISEKSEIFDDQFSVERPDGSNFTLKIRSTKLEDSAMYFCASSFTSSGIMGTGELFFGEGSRLTVL.

V gene TRBV28 combines with J gene TRBJ1-3; 10 bases agree with TRBD1. Germline loops: CDR1 MDHEN, CDR2 SYDVKM. J gave up 3 bases and V 8 bases, and 4 bases lay outside the gene matches. CDR3 length equals 14 residues. Written as DNA, the CDR3 is TGTGCCAGCTTCGGGACAGGGGATGGAAACACCATATATTTT. Protein: CASFGTGDGNTIYF.

The V and J genes are TRBV5-4 and TRBJ1-1; 8 nucleotides line up with TRBD1. The V gene end was trimmed by 4 bases and the J gene end by 4 bases; junction bases not matched to a gene: 9. Germline values: CDR1 SGHNT, CDR2 YYREEE (reference sequence). The CDR3 sequence is 15 residues long. CDR3 sequence reads: CASSGWTGTRTEAFF. CDR3 DNA: TGTGCCAGCAGCGGGTGGACAGGGACTCGCACTGAAGCTTTCTTT.